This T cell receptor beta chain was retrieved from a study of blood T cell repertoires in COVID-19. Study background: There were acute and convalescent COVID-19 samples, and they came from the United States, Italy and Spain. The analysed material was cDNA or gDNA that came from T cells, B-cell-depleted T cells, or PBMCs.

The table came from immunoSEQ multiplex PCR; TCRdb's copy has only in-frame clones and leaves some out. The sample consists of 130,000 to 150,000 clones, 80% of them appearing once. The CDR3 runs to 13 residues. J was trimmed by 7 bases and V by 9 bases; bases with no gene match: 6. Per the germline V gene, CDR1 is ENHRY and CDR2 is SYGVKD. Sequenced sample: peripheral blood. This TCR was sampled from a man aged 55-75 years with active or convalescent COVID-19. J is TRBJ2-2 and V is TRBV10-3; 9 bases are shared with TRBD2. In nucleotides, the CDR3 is TGTGCCATAGGGCGGGAGGGAGACGGGGAGCTGTTTTTT. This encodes CAIGREGDGELFF.